This T cell receptor (beta chain) is from a study of T cells after yellow fever vaccination. Study-level points and caveats: Post-booster repertoires again held most primary-vaccination clones (about 95% CD4, 80% to 90% CD8). Highly abundant clonotypes carried over from the bulk population could end up in FACS-sorted repertoires as contaminants. Weaker overall, the secondary response nonetheless peaked faster (day 5 versus 15).

Each CDR3 protein gets one entry after TCRdb re-called the 5' RACE reads with MiXCR. The data hold about 360,000 distinct CDR3 sequences, with more than 5.5% observed a single time. This clonotype was observed a few times. Antigen unknown. The CDR3 has 13 amino acids. Germline CDR1 SQVTM, CDR2 ANQGSEA. With 4 bases clipped from V and 1 base from J, the junction kept 4 bases outside the gene matches. The TCR comes from a man aged 30 to 45 who received the YFV17D yellow fever vaccine. The chain is built from TRBV29-1 and TRBJ2-7; 7 positions agree with TRBD1. The sequenced sample was PBMCs, obtained 5 days after the yellow fever booster vaccination. This chain's CDR3 is CSVATGNSYEQYF. CDR3 bases: TGCAGCGTTGCGACAGGGAATTCCTACGAGCAGTACTTC.